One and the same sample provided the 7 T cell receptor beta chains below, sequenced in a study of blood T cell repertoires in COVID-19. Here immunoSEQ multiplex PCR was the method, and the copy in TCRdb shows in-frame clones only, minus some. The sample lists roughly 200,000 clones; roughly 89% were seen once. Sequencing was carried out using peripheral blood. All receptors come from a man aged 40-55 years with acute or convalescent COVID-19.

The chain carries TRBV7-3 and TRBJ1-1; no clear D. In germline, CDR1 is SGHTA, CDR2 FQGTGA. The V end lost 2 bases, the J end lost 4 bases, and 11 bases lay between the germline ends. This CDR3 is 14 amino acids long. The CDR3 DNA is TGTGCCAGCAGCTTACGGGGTCCGTCCACTGAAGCTTTCTTT. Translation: CASSLRGPSTEAFF.

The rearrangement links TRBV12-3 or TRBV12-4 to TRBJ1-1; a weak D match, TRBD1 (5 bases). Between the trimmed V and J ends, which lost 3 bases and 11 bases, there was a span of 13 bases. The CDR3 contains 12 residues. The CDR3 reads CASSLSQGGAFF. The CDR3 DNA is TGTGCCAGCAGTTTGTCTCAGGGTGGGGCTTTCTTT.

This CDR3 reads CASSPQVAGPNTGELFF. CDR3 DNA sequence: TGTGCCAGCAGTCCACAAGTAGCGGGTCCTAACACCGGGGAGCTGTTTTTT. V usage is TRBV6-6 and J usage is TRBJ2-2; 7 nucleotides match TRBD2. The CDR3 consists of 17 residues. V shed 5 bases and J 2 bases; nucleotides not matched to a gene: 11. The V gene's germline CDR1 is MNHNY and CDR2 SVGAGI (reference sequence).

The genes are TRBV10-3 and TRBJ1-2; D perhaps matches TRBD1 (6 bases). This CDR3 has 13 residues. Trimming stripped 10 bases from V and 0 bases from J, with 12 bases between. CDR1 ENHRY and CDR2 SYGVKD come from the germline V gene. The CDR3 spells CARSDRTNYGYTF. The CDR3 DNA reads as TGTGCCAGATCGGACAGAACTAACTATGGCTACACCTTC.

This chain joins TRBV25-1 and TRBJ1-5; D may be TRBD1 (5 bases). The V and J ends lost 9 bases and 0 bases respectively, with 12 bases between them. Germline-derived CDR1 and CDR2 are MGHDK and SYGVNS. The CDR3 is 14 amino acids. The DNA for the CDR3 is TGTGCCAGTAGCCCTACAGGTAGCAATCAGCCCCAGCATTTT. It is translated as CASSPTGSNQPQHF. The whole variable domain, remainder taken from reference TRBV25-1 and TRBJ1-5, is EADIYQTPRYLVIGTGKKITLECSQTMGHDKMYWYQQDPGMELHLIHYSYGVNSTEKGDLSSESTVSRIRTEHFPLTLESARPSHTSQYLCASSPTGSNQPQHFGDGTRLSIL.

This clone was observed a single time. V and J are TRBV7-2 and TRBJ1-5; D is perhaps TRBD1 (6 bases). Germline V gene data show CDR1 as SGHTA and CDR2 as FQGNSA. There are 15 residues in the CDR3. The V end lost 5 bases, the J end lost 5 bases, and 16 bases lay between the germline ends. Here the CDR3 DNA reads TGTGCCAGCAGCCCGGACCGTGGACAGTATCAGCCCCAGCATTTT. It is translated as CASSPDRGQYQPQHF.

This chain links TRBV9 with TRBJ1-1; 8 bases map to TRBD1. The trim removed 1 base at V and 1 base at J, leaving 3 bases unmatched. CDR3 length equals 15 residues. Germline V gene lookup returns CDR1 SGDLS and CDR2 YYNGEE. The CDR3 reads CASSVKGQGNTEAFF. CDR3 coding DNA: TGTGCCAGCAGCGTAAAAGGACAGGGGAACACTGAAGCTTTCTTT.